A single sample gave rise to the 27 T cell receptor beta chains below, sequenced in a study of blood T cell repertoires in COVID-19. Data came from immunoSEQ multiplex PCR; TCRdb stores just in-frame clones and leaves some out. The table has about 240,000 clones, just under 85% seen once. Sequenced material: peripheral blood. The source of these receptors is a woman of 80 years or more with acute or convalescent COVID-19.

The V and J genes are TRBV9 and TRBJ2-5; 8 positions agree with TRBD2. The V gene end was trimmed by 0 bases and the J gene end by 5 bases; junction bases not matched to a gene: 6. The CDR3 extends over 15 amino acids. Germline loops: CDR1 SGDLS, CDR2 YYNGEE. The CDR3, as DNA: TGTGCCAGCAGCGTAGCGGGGGGGCCGTGGGAGACCCAGTACTTC. It is translated as CASSVAGGPWETQYF.

The chain recombines TRBV18 with TRBJ2-1; the match to TRBD2 covers 10 bases. There are 16 residues in the CDR3. In germline, CDR1 is KGHSH, CDR2 LQKENI. The ends lost 4 bases at V and 0 bases at J; junction bases unmatched: 3. CDR3 loop: CASSQQRGGSYNEQFF. CDR3 coding DNA: TGTGCCAGCTCACAACAGCGGGGGGGCTCCTACAATGAGCAGTTCTTC. Full variable domain (missing parts from reference TRBV18 and TRBJ2-1): NAGVMQNPRHLVRRRGQEARLRCSPMKGHSHVYWYRQLPEEGLKFMVYLQKENIIDESGMPKERFSAEFPKEGPSILRIQQVVRGDSAAYFCASSQQRGGSYNEQFFGPGTRLTVL.

This rearrangement joins TRBV7-9 to TRBJ2-1, with 12 bases that match TRBD2. The CDR3 is 17 amino acids. V shed 6 bases, J shed 5 bases, and the junction held 11 bases outside the gene matches. The V gene's germline CDR1 is SEHNR and CDR2 FQNEAQ (reference sequence). The CDR3 loop reads CASSSLWTSGTDNEQFF. Written as DNA, the CDR3 is TGTGCCAGCAGTTCTCTCTGGACTAGCGGGACTGACAATGAGCAGTTCTTC.

The chain joins TRBV5-1 to TRBJ2-1, with D possibly matching TRBD1 (6 bases). This CDR3 has 14 residues. In germline, CDR1 is SGHRS, CDR2 YFSETQ. Trimming pared 4 bases from V and 7 bases from J, leaving 15 bases between. The CDR3 nucleotides read TGCGCCAGCAGCGGGGCAGGGGTTAAGAATGAGCAGTTCTTC. Translating gives CASSGAGVKNEQFF. Combining the CDR3 with reference TRBV5-1 and TRBJ2-1 gives the whole variable domain KAGVTQTPRYLIKTRGQQVTLSCSPISGHRSVSWYQQTPGQGLQFLFEYFSETQRNKGNFPGRFSGRQFSNSRSEMNVSTLELGDSALYLCASSGAGVKNEQFFGPGTRLTVL.

The V gene is TRBV7-3, the J gene TRBJ2-1, with 9 bases matching TRBD1. Germline trimming cut 0 bases from V and 2 bases from J; bases unmatched to any gene: 11. The CDR3 is made up of 19 amino acids. Germline loops: CDR1 SGHTA, CDR2 FQGTGA. The CDR3 spells CASSLTGQGSVRPYNEQFF. The CDR3 coding sequence is TGTGCCAGCAGCTTAACGGGACAGGGTTCGGTTCGCCCCTACAATGAGCAGTTCTTC.

The rearrangement uses TRBV28 and TRBJ2-2, with D possibly matching TRBD1 (6 bases). CDR3 length: 14 residues. The V and J ends lost 10 bases and 4 bases respectively, with 16 bases between them. Germline CDR1 and CDR2: MDHEN and SYDVKM. Here the CDR3 reads CATRVQGGTGELFF. The CDR3 DNA reads as TGTGCCACCCGAGTACAGGGTGGCACCGGGGAGCTGTTTTTT.

This clone appeared once. CDR3 sequence reads: CASSLGAGPRAKAFF. CDR3 coding DNA: TGTGCCAGCAGTTTAGGGGCGGGGCCTCGGGCAAAAGCTTTCTTT. V usage is TRBV28 and J usage is TRBJ1-1; possible D gene TRBD1, 5 bases. The V and J ends lost 2 bases and 9 bases respectively, with 19 bases between them. Germline CDR1 is MDHEN and CDR2 is SYDVKM. The length of the CDR3 is 15 residues.

The gene calls are TRBV7-2 and TRBJ2-5; 14 bases align to TRBD2. This CDR3 has 16 amino acids. V lost 5 bases, J lost 6 bases, and 8 bases stayed unmatched. CDR1 and CDR2 from the germline V gene are SGHTA and FQGNSA. The CDR3 nucleotides read TGTGCCAGCAGCCCAGAGACTAGCGGGGGGGCAAAGACCCAGTACTTC. It is translated as CASSPETSGGAKTQYF.

This clone was counted between two and nine times. The chain is built from TRBV18 and TRBJ1-5; TRBD1 matches at 10 bases. The CDR3 is made up of 16 amino acids. CDR1 is KGHSH, CDR2 LQKENI, per germline. The ends lost 3 bases at V and 0 bases at J; junction bases unmatched: 2. The DNA for the CDR3 is TGTGCCAGCTCACCGGGACAGGGGTATAGCAATCAGCCCCAGCATTTT. Residues: CASSPGQGYSNQPQHF.

V is TRBV6-5 and J is TRBJ2-4, with 9 bases identical to TRBD1. The junction had 5 bases not matched to a gene; V was cut back by 9 bases and J by 8 bases. The CDR3 runs 12 residues. Germline CDR1 and CDR2: MNHEY and SVGAGI. For the CDR3, the DNA is TGTGCCAGTCGGACAGGGGAGTACATTCAGTACTTC. This codes for CASRTGEYIQYF.

The V call is TRBV19, the J call TRBJ1-2; 8 nucleotides agree with TRBD1. Per germline, CDR1 LNHDA and CDR2 SQIVND (reference sequence). With 10 bases clipped from V and 6 bases from J, the junction kept 7 bases outside the gene matches. This CDR3 comprises 12 residues. The CDR3 is CATRTGRHGYTF. The CDR3 DNA sequence: TGTGCCACCAGGACAGGGAGACATGGCTACACCTTC.

V usage is TRBV15 and J usage is TRBJ2-3, with 10 bases lining up with TRBD2. The CDR3 sequence is 16 residues long. Germline trimming cut 1 base from V and 4 bases from J; bases unmatched to any gene: 5. CDR1 is LNHNV, CDR2 YYDKDF, per germline (reference sequence). The DNA of the CDR3 is TGTGCCACCAGCAGAGGCCGGGGGACTAGCGCAGATACGCAGTATTTT. Its protein is CATSRGRGTSADTQYF.

The J gene is TRBJ1-5, the V gene TRBV19, with 7 bases fitting TRBD1. CDR1 and CDR2 (germline): LNHDA, SQIVND (reference sequence). The V and J ends lost 6 bases and 0 bases, in that order; junction bases with no gene match: 2. The CDR3 covers 14 residues. CDR3 in DNA: TGTGCCAGTAGGACAGGGTATAGCAATCAGCCCCAGCATTTT. This gives the protein CASRTGYSNQPQHF.

The CDR3 region is CASSVEGDGSSAEAFF. The CDR3 bases are TGTGCCAGCAGCGTAGAGGGGGATGGGAGCAGCGCTGAAGCTTTCTTT. The chain is built from TRBV9 and TRBJ1-1, with D tentatively TRBD1 (6 bases). The CDR3 runs to 16 residues. The V end was cut by 0 bases, the J end by 6 bases, with 18 bases between. The germline CDR1 and CDR2 sequences are SGDLS and YYNGEE.

The V and J genes are TRBV10-2 and TRBJ1-5; 7 nucleotides line up with TRBD1. There are 14 residues in the CDR3. The J segment lost 0 bases and the V segment lost 10 bases, leaving 6 bases of the junction unmatched. CDR1 is WSHSY, CDR2 SAAADI, per germline. As DNA, the CDR3 is TGCGCCACCGCTGACAGGGCTAGCAATCAGCCCCAGCATTTT. Residues: CATADRASNQPQHF.

The genes are TRBV5-8 and TRBJ2-7; 11 nucleotides line up with TRBD1. Germline CDR1 reads SGHTS; CDR2 reads YDEGEE. This CDR3 region has 16 residues. The junction had 9 bases not matched to a gene; V was cut back by 4 bases and J by 3 bases. CDR3 nucleotides: TGTGCCAGCAGCCGACTTTTCGGGACAGGGGGCTACGAGCAGTACTTC. Protein sequence: CASSRLFGTGGYEQYF.

V gene TRBV5-4 combines with J gene TRBJ1-2; TRBD1 might be the D (5 bases). The CDR3 covers 13 residues. The V and J ends lost 4 bases and 4 bases respectively, with 11 bases between them. From germline, CDR1 is SGHNT and CDR2 YYREEE (reference sequence). The CDR3 loop is CASSPGQGYGYTF. CDR3 sequence (DNA): TGTGCCAGCAGCCCCGGGCAGGGCTATGGCTACACCTTC.

This rearrangement joins TRBV7-3 to TRBJ2-5, with D perhaps matching TRBD1 (6 bases). CDR3 size: 15 residues. Germline CDR1 reads SGHTA; CDR2 reads FQGTGA. Trimming removed 2 bases from V and 4 bases from J, with 14 bases in between. The CDR3 region is CASSLGQTKRETQYF. The CDR3 coding sequence is TGTGCCAGCAGCTTAGGACAGACTAAACGAGAGACCCAGTACTTC.

The count of this clone is one. The gene calls are TRBV29-1 and TRBJ2-7; TRBD2 is a possible D gene (6 bases). CDR1 is SQVTM and CDR2 is ANQGSEA in the germline V gene. Trimming removed 6 bases from V and 5 bases from J, with 17 bases in between. The length of the CDR3 is 13 residues. The DNA of the CDR3 is TGCAGCGTGCCCCGGGGGAAGGGGAACGAGCAGTACTTC. Amino acid sequence: CSVPRGKGNEQYF.

This clone was detected only once. This chain connects TRBV28 to TRBJ2-7, with TRBD2 as a possible D gene (5 bases). V lost 6 bases to trimming and J lost 1 base, with 7 bases between them. The CDR3 sequence is 12 residues long. In germline, CDR1 is MDHEN, CDR2 SYDVKM. The CDR3: CASSRDSYEQYF. In nucleotides, the CDR3 is TGTGCCAGCAGCCGGGATTCCTACGAGCAGTACTTC.

This clone was found once. The CDR3 DNA sequence: TGTGCCATCCCGGGGAGAGTCAAAGCCAATCAGCCCCAGCATTTT. Translated, it gives CAIPGRVKANQPQHF. The V and J genes are TRBV6-7 and TRBJ1-5; D unresolved. TRBV6-7 is an ORF for which the function is uncertain. The V gene lost 10 bases and the J gene lost 3 bases, with 19 bases spanning the gap. The CDR3 has 15 amino acids.

The chain is built from TRBV25-1 and TRBJ2-5, with D maybe TRBD1 (6 bases). The ends were cut back, 4 bases at V and 2 bases at J, with 8 bases in the middle. CDR1 and CDR2 from the germline V gene are MGHDK and SYGVNS. CDR3 length: 13 amino acids. CDR3 amino acids: CASSGDKQETQYF. The CDR3 region has the DNA TGTGCCAGCAGTGGGGACAAGCAAGAGACCCAGTACTTC. Drawing the rest from reference TRBV25-1 and TRBJ2-5, the complete variable domain is EADIYQTPRYLVIGTGKKITLECSQTMGHDKMYWYQQDPGMELHLIHYSYGVNSTEKGDLSSESTVSRIRTEHFPLTLESARPSHTSQYLCASSGDKQETQYFGPGTRLLVL.

The V call is TRBV28, the J call TRBJ2-1; 9 bases are a match to TRBD2. Germline V gene sequence: CDR1 MDHEN, CDR2 SYDVKM. V lost 8 bases to trimming and J lost 7 bases; unmatched junction nucleotides: 6. The CDR3 is 13 amino acids. CDR3 sequence (DNA): TGTGCCAGCGGGGAGAGCGGGGGGAATGAGCAGTTCTTC. It translates to CASGESGGNEQFF.

The V call is TRBV7-3, the J call TRBJ2-1, with unresolved D. CDR3 length: 13 amino acids. Trimming removed 8 bases at V and 2 bases at J, with 10 bases between. Germline V gene lookup returns CDR1 SGHTA and CDR2 FQGTGA. In DNA form, the CDR3 reads TGTGCCAGCGGCACAGCTCCCTACAATGAGCAGTTCTTC. Translated, it gives CASGTAPYNEQFF.

The V call is TRBV6-5, the J call TRBJ1-1, with D possibly matching TRBD1 (6 bases). Between the trimmed V and J ends, which lost 6 bases and 1 base, there was a span of 12 bases. The CDR3 is 14 amino acids. The germline V gene encodes CDR1 MNHEY and CDR2 SVGAGI. The CDR3 reads CASRPPGQNTEAFF. The CDR3 DNA reads TGTGCCAGCAGGCCCCCGGGACAGAACACTGAAGCTTTCTTT.

The chain has TRBV10-3 and TRBJ2-7, with D tentatively TRBD2 (5 bases). The CDR3 runs to 16 residues. Germline loops: CDR1 ENHRY, CDR2 SYGVKD. The germline V and J ends were trimmed by 2 bases and 7 bases, with 21 bases remaining between them. The CDR3 DNA reads TGTGCCATCAGTGAGATAGGAGGAGGACGAGCCGAGGAGCAGTACTTC. This sequence encodes CAISEIGGGRAEEQYF.

The chain employs TRBV9 and TRBJ2-4, with 7 bases matching TRBD1. The CDR3 contains 16 residues. Trimming removed 4 bases from V and 1 base from J; junction bases left unmatched: 8. From germline, CDR1 is SGDLS and CDR2 YYNGEE. CDR3 loop: CASSPRQGRAKNIQYF. In DNA, the CDR3 is TGTGCCAGCAGCCCGCGACAGGGTAGGGCCAAAAACATTCAGTACTTC. The full variable domain, in which reference TRBV9 and TRBJ2-4 provide the parts outside the CDR3, is DSGVTQTPKHLITATGQRVTLRCSPRSGDLSVYWYQQSLDQGLQFLIQYYNGEERAKGNILERFSAQQFPDLHSELNLSSLELGDSALYFCASSPRQGRAKNIQYFGAGTRLSVL.